This T cell receptor (beta chain) emerged from a study of T cell responses to AZD1222 COVID-19 vaccine. Study at large: Second-dose intervals of approximately 4 or approximately 12 weeks were pooled.

This CDR3 has 14 amino acids. Germline V lookup: CDR1 SGDLS, CDR2 YYNGEE. Trimming removed 3 bases from V and 0 bases from J, with 9 bases in between. Repertoires were generated with immunoSEQ multiplex PCR, while TCRdb's copy carries only in-frame clones and drops some. This sample has 85,000 to 110,000 clones; 90% to 95% occur once, and the top ten carry 35% to 50%. Findings and limits, study-wide: Following two doses of AZD1222, Spike-specific TCR breadth and depth rose. CD4 TCRs associated with vaccination spanned spike, dominating at 160-218 and 743-854. Females made up more of the donors, who were largely white British, and clonal diversity may have come out too low.

Regarding this clone: Its antigen remains unidentified.

This material consisted of peripheral blood, taken on day 0 of AZD1222 vaccination. The TCR comes from an adult in good health. V gene TRBV9 combines with J gene TRBJ1-1; tentatively, D is TRBD1 (5 bases). CDR3 sequence: CASSAGLVNTEAFF. As DNA, the CDR3 is TGTGCCAGCAGCGCAGGGTTAGTGAACACTGAAGCTTTCTTT.